This entry lists 7 T cell receptor beta chains sequenced from one sample in a study of beta chain features in type 1 diabetes. Study-level results: Type 1 diabetes patients had moderately but significantly shorter TCRB CDR3s in all four CD4+ subsets.

All of the isolated RNA was reverse transcribed, so expressed TCRB transcripts were sequenced. Generated by immunoSEQ multiplex PCR, the TCRdb table keeps only in-frame clones and is missing some. The table includes about 740,000 clones, roughly 13% detected once. These receptors' targets are unknown. The sample consisted of naive CD4+ T cells from blood. The receptors derive from a man younger than 35 with type 1 diabetes.

The rearrangement links TRBV4-1 to TRBJ2-3, with D unresolved. Per germline, CDR1 MGHRA and CDR2 YSYEKL. Trimming took off 1 base at V and 2 bases at J, with 7 bases between the two ends. This CDR3 contains 14 residues. CDR3 bases: TGCGCCAGCAGCCAAGGACGGCCCACAGATACGCAGTATTTT. The encoded protein is CASSQGRPTDTQYF.

The V and J genes are TRBV7-9 and TRBJ1-2; possibly TRBD1 for D (6 bases). Germline V gene lookup returns CDR1 SEHNR and CDR2 FQNEAQ (reference sequence). This CDR3 is built from 14 residues. V was cut by 2 bases and J by 4 bases, with 11 bases left in between. The CDR3 reads CASSLNREAYGYTF. The CDR3 region has the DNA TGTGCCAGCAGCTTAAACAGGGAGGCCTATGGCTACACCTTC.

This clone was recorded a few times. This chain joins TRBV6-1 and TRBJ1-1, with a possible D match to TRBD1 (5 bases). This CDR3 comprises 14 residues. The V gene lost 1 base and the J gene lost 3 bases, with 9 bases spanning the gap. CDR1 and CDR2 from the germline V gene are MNHNS and SASEGT. The DNA for the CDR3 is TGTGCCAGCAGTGAAGGGGAGGGGTACACTGAAGCTTTCTTT. Protein: CASSEGEGYTEAFF.

The rearrangement links TRBV30 to TRBJ1-2; D gene uncertain. Trimming removed 4 bases at V and 9 bases at J, with 18 bases between. The CDR3 totals 13 residues. The germline CDR1 and CDR2 sequences are GTSNPN and SVGIG (reference sequence). CDR3 protein: CAWKEGLGRRYTF. The CDR3 coding sequence is TGTGCCTGGAAAGAGGGCTTGGGCAGACGCTACACCTTC.

This chain joins TRBV4-1 and TRBJ2-6; D perhaps matches TRBD2 (5 bases). CDR1 and CDR2 from the germline V gene are MGHRA and YSYEKL. The CDR3 runs 19 residues. V was trimmed by 11 bases and J by 0 bases, leaving 26 bases between them. Here the CDR3 reads CAARSVGGNLFSGANVLTF. The DNA of the CDR3 is TGCGCCGCCCGTTCAGTCGGAGGCAACCTTTTCTCTGGGGCCAACGTCCTGACTTTC.

This clone appeared a few times. CDR3 loop: CASTGTGYGYTF. The CDR3, as DNA: TGTGCCAGCACCGGGACAGGTTATGGCTACACCTTC. The chain uses TRBV2 and TRBJ1-2, with 8 positions matching TRBD1. The germline CDR1 and CDR2 sequences are SNHLY and FYNNEI. CDR3 length: 12 residues. The J segment lost 5 bases and the V segment lost 7 bases, leaving 3 bases of the junction unmatched. Drawing the rest from reference TRBV2 and TRBJ1-2, the complete variable domain is EPEVTQTPSHQVTQMGQEVILRCVPISNHLYFYWYRQILGQKVEFLVSFYNNEISEKSEIFDDQFSVERPDGSNFTLKIRSTKLEDSAMYFCASTGTGYGYTFGSGTRLTVV.

The J gene is TRBJ1-1, the V gene TRBV14; no firm D call. The CDR3 has 15 amino acids. V lost 0 bases and J lost 5, with 13 bases in between. Germline-derived CDR1 and CDR2 are SGHDN and FVKESK. The CDR3 coding sequence is TGTGCCAGCAGCCAAGATTTCGGCAGGCGGACTGAAGCTTTCTTT. Translation: CASSQDFGRRTEAFF.